Following are 30 T cell receptor beta chains from one sample sequenced in a study of cytomegalovirus exposure and HLA in healthy donors. The PCR employed 60 Vbeta primers together with 13 Jbeta primers. Measured with immunoSEQ multiplex PCR; TCRdb has only the in-frame clones, and not every one. The profile shows fewer than 200,000 clones, just over 70% of them singletons. Sequencing was carried out using PBMCs. These receptors all stem from a human donor in good health.

This clone was counted a few times. The chain couples TRBV7-2 to TRBJ2-3; TRBD2 might be the D (6 bases). Germline CDR1 SGHTA, CDR2 FQGNSA. This CDR3 spans 16 amino acids. V was cut by 0 bases and J by 3 bases, with 13 bases left in between. For the CDR3, the DNA is TGTGCCAGCAGCTTAGCATCTACGGGGAGGACAGATACGCAGTATTTT. As protein: CASSLASTGRTDTQYF.

J is TRBJ1-2 and V is TRBV27; tentatively, D is TRBD1 (6 bases). Germline V gene data show CDR1 as MNHEY and CDR2 as SMNVEV (reference sequence). The CDR3 spans 14 residues. Trimming pared 6 bases from V and 4 bases from J, leaving 15 bases between. The CDR3 loop reads CASSRTGFPYGYTF. The CDR3 DNA is TGTGCCAGCAGCAGAACAGGGTTCCCCTATGGCTACACCTTC.

The V call is TRBV5-1, the J call TRBJ2-7, with D possibly matching TRBD1 (5 bases). Germline CDR1 is SGHRS and CDR2 is YFSETQ. V lost 6 bases, J lost 5 bases, and 18 bases lay in between. The CDR3 is made up of 14 amino acids. The CDR3 coding sequence is TGCGCCAGCAAAGGTGGGGCCTTCGGAAACGAGCAGTACTTC. The encoded protein is CASKGGAFGNEQYF.

The chain joins TRBV5-1 to TRBJ1-1; TRBD1 matches at 8 bases. Per the germline V gene, CDR1 is SGHRS and CDR2 is YFSETQ. After removal of 2 bases from V and 2 bases from J, the junction contained 5 bases not matched to a gene. This CDR3 has 15 residues. CDR3 protein: CASSFRGLKNTEAFF. The DNA of the CDR3 is TGCGCCAGCAGCTTCAGGGGGCTTAAAAACACTGAAGCTTTCTTT.

This clone has a handful of counts. The chain joins TRBV5-1 to TRBJ2-3; 12 bases are shared with TRBD1. Germline CDR1 SGHRS, CDR2 YFSETQ. The CDR3 totals 16 residues. Unmatched junction bases numbered 7, after V lost 3 bases and J lost 5 bases. The CDR3 loop is CASSSTGTGGRDTQYF. Here the CDR3 DNA reads TGCGCCAGCAGCTCCACCGGGACAGGGGGCAGAGATACGCAGTATTTT.

CDR3 protein: CASSIAGDMTNEKLFF. CDR3 nucleotides: TGTGCCAGTAGTATCGCAGGGGATATGACTAATGAAAAACTGTTTTTT. The chain uses TRBV19 and TRBJ1-4; the D gene is possibly TRBD1 (6 bases). The CDR3 loop spans 16 amino acids. The germline V gene encodes CDR1 LNHDA and CDR2 SQIVND (reference sequence). The germline V and J ends were trimmed by 3 bases and 2 bases, with 13 bases remaining between them.

V is TRBV6-5 and J is TRBJ1-2; D possibly corresponds to TRBD1 (6 bases). The CDR3 consists of 13 residues. CDR1 and CDR2 (germline): MNHEY, SVGAGI. V lost 6 bases to trimming and J lost 0 bases, with 8 bases between them. The DNA of the CDR3 is TGTGCCAGCAGACGACAGGCTAACTATGGCTACACCTTC. This translates into CASRRQANYGYTF.

The rearrangement uses TRBV9 and TRBJ2-7, with D possibly being TRBD1 (6 bases). The V gene lost 2 bases and the J gene lost 2 bases, with 14 bases spanning the gap. The CDR3 is 15 amino acids. The germline CDR1 and CDR2 sequences are SGDLS and YYNGEE. The CDR3 DNA sequence: TGTGCCAGCAGCGTTCGCTCAGGGGTCACCTACGAGCAGTACTTC. Translated: CASSVRSGVTYEQYF.

The chain has TRBV7-9 and TRBJ2-5; 8 bases fit TRBD1. Germline CDR1 is SEHNR and CDR2 is FQNEAQ (reference sequence). This CDR3 contains 14 residues. J gave up 2 bases and V 2 bases, and 1 base lay outside the gene matches. This chain's CDR3 is CASSLQGAQETQYF. DNA of the CDR3: TGTGCCAGCAGCTTACAGGGGGCACAAGAGACCCAGTACTTC.

This chain joins TRBV2 and TRBJ1-4, with D uncertain. Per the germline V gene, CDR1 is SNHLY and CDR2 is FYNNEI. Trimming shortened V by 3 bases and J by 8 bases, and 10 bases separated the two germline ends. This CDR3 comprises 13 residues. The CDR3 region is CASSDELGEKLFF. CDR3 sequence (DNA): TGTGCCAGCAGTGATGAGTTGGGCGAAAAACTGTTTTTT.

This clone was detected only a few times. The chain recombines TRBV5-4 with TRBJ1-1; D remains unclear. The V gene's germline CDR1 is SGHNT and CDR2 YYREEE (reference sequence). V was shortened by 2 bases and J by 2 bases, with 7 bases between the two germline ends. The CDR3 covers 13 residues. CDR3 loop: CASSFAVNTEAFF. The DNA for the CDR3 is TGTGCCAGCAGCTTCGCAGTTAACACTGAAGCTTTCTTT.

The chain has TRBV2 and TRBJ2-5, with 9 bases fitting TRBD1. Germline CDR1 reads SNHLY; CDR2 reads FYNNEI. CDR3 size: 12 residues. V lost 8 bases and J lost 4; bases outside the gene matches: 2. CDR3 amino acids: CASSTGGETQYF. CDR3 bases: TGTGCCAGCTCGACAGGGGGAGAGACCCAGTACTTC. Combining the CDR3 with reference TRBV2 and TRBJ2-5 gives the whole variable domain EPEVTQTPSHQVTQMGQEVILRCVPISNHLYFYWYRQILGQKVEFLVSFYNNEISEKSEIFDDQFSVERPDGSNFTLKIRSTKLEDSAMYFCASSTGGETQYFGPGTRLLVL.

V gene TRBV10-3 combines with J gene TRBJ1-1; D is uncertain. CDR1 is ENHRY and CDR2 is SYGVKD in the germline V gene. V was cut by 5 bases and J by 1 base, with 8 bases left in between. The CDR3 totals 13 residues. The CDR3: CAISMAGNTEAFF. In nucleotides, the CDR3 is TGTGCCATCAGTATGGCAGGGAACACTGAAGCTTTCTTT.

The V and J genes are TRBV4-3 and TRBJ2-7, with TRBD1 matching over 11 bases. V was clipped by 4 bases and J by 6 bases; unmatched bases: 11. CDR1 and CDR2 from the germline V gene are LGHNA and YSLEER. This CDR3 region has 16 residues. CDR3 coding DNA: TGCGCCAGCAGCCCAGGACAGGGGGCCCTGGCTATCGAGCAGTACTTC. It yields the protein CASSPGQGALAIEQYF.

This chain's CDR3 is CAWSVEGAGGYNEQFF. DNA for the CDR3: TGTGCCTGGAGTGTAGAAGGAGCGGGGGGCTACAATGAGCAGTTCTTC. The V gene is TRBV30, the J gene TRBJ2-1, with 9 positions matching TRBD2. The trim removed 0 bases at V and 3 bases at J, leaving 6 bases unmatched. The CDR3 is made up of 16 amino acids. Germline lookup yields CDR1 GTSNPN and CDR2 SVGIG (reference sequence).

V usage is TRBV7-3 and J usage is TRBJ1-2, with TRBD1 matching over 7 bases. The V gene end was trimmed by 5 bases and the J gene end by 4 bases; junction bases not matched to a gene: 10. Germline CDR1 is SGHTA and CDR2 is FQGTGA. The CDR3 is 15 amino acids. The CDR3 here is CASSPQTGLLYGYTF. The DNA of the CDR3 is TGTGCCAGCAGCCCCCAGACAGGGTTACTCTATGGCTACACCTTC.

The chain carries TRBV18 and TRBJ2-7, with D hard to call. This CDR3 has 17 amino acids. Trimming pared 0 bases from V and 2 bases from J, leaving 17 bases between. The germline gives CDR1 KGHSH, CDR2 LQKENI. The CDR3 DNA reads as TGTGCCAGCTCACCACCGATCTACGACCCAACTACCTACGAGCAGTACTTC. Its translation is CASSPPIYDPTTYEQYF.

V is TRBV7-3 and J is TRBJ2-3; 7 nucleotides line up with TRBD2. The CDR3 totals 16 residues. The J segment lost 4 bases and the V segment lost 3 bases, leaving 10 bases of the junction unmatched. Germline CDR1 SGHTA, CDR2 FQGTGA. The CDR3 protein is CASSLDGGGRSDTQYF. CDR3 sequence (DNA): TGTGCCAGCAGCTTGGATGGGGGGGGGAGATCAGATACGCAGTATTTT.

V usage is TRBV7-3 and J usage is TRBJ2-2; D is perhaps TRBD2 (7 bases). V was trimmed by 5 bases and J by 2 bases, leaving 15 bases between them. The CDR3 consists of 16 residues. Germline V gene data show CDR1 as SGHTA and CDR2 as FQGTGA. CDR3 amino acids: CASSPLGGGNTGELFF. The CDR3, as DNA: TGTGCCAGCAGCCCCCTGGGCGGGGGCAACACCGGGGAGCTGTTTTTT.

The rearrangement uses TRBV7-3 and TRBJ2-7, with D possibly being TRBD1 (7 bases). The ends were cut back, 2 bases at V and 2 bases at J, with 13 bases in the middle. Germline V lookup: CDR1 SGHTA, CDR2 FQGTGA. The CDR3 has 15 amino acids. The DNA for the CDR3 is TGTGCCAGCAGCTTACAGGGGGGCCCACCCTACGAGCAGTACTTC. Translation: CASSLQGGPPYEQYF. Based on the CDR3 plus reference TRBV7-3 and TRBJ2-7, the full variable domain is GAGVSQTPSNKVTEKGKYVELRCDPISGHTALYWYRQSLGQGPEFLIYFQGTGAADDSGLPNDRFFAVRPEGSVSTLKIQRTERGDSAVYLCASSLQGGPPYEQYFGPGTRLTVT.

CDR3 residues: CASGRQDLGQPQHF. The CDR3 DNA is TGTGCCAGCGGCAGACAGGATTTGGGCCAGCCCCAGCATTTT. This rearrangement joins TRBV2 to TRBJ1-5; possible D gene TRBD1, 6 bases. V lost 8 bases and J 7 bases, leaving 18 bases between the germline ends. The CDR3 covers 14 residues. The germline gives CDR1 SNHLY, CDR2 FYNNEI.

The V and J genes are TRBV2 and TRBJ2-5, with 10 bases matching TRBD1. The tail of the sequence fits TRBJ2-7 better, so the J call may be wrong. Germline V lookup: CDR1 SNHLY, CDR2 FYNNEI. CDR3 length: 14 amino acids. Here the CDR3 reads CASSAGQGDYEQYF. For the CDR3, the DNA is TGTGCCAGCAGTGCAGGACAGGGGGACTACGAGCAGTACTTC.

This chain joins TRBV9 and TRBJ1-4; TRBD1 matches at 9 bases. The ends lost 3 bases at V and 8 bases at J; junction bases unmatched: 8. The germline V gene encodes CDR1 SGDLS and CDR2 YYNGEE. The CDR3 consists of 15 residues. The CDR3 spells CASSARDRDWEKLFF. CDR3 nucleotide sequence: TGTGCCAGCAGCGCCCGGGACAGGGACTGGGAAAAACTGTTTTTT.

This chain joins TRBV18 and TRBJ1-6; TRBD1 is a possible D gene (5 bases). CDR3 length: 17 amino acids. CDR1 KGHSH and CDR2 LQKENI come from the germline V gene. V shed 2 bases and J shed 2 bases, with 13 bases lying between them. CDR3 sequence: CASSPELRGAYNSPLHF. The CDR3 coding sequence is TGTGCCAGCTCACCAGAGTTACGGGGGGCCTATAATTCACCCCTCCACTTT.

The rearrangement uses TRBV18 and TRBJ1-2; tentative D call: TRBD1 (5 bases). V lost 7 bases, J lost 0 bases, and 12 bases lay in between. The CDR3 is 14 residues long. Germline lookup yields CDR1 KGHSH and CDR2 LQKENI. CDR3 protein: CASYRNKANYGYTF. The CDR3 nucleotides read TGTGCCAGCTACAGGAATAAAGCTAACTATGGCTACACCTTC. Filled out from reference TRBV18 and TRBJ1-2, the complete variable domain reads NAGVMQNPRHLVRRRGQEARLRCSPMKGHSHVYWYRQLPEEGLKFMVYLQKENIIDESGMPKERFSAEFPKEGPSILRIQQVVRGDSAAYFCASYRNKANYGYTFGSGTRLTVV.

This clone was seen a few times. V is TRBV19 and J is TRBJ1-1, with D tentatively TRBD1 (6 bases). The V gene's germline CDR1 is LNHDA and CDR2 SQIVND (reference sequence). V was cut by 10 bases and J by 2 bases, with 20 bases left in between. The CDR3 is 15 residues long. The CDR3 DNA is TGTGCCACCAGGGGATGGGAGGGGCGAAACACTGAAGCTTTCTTT. Its translation is CATRGWEGRNTEAFF.

The rearrangement joins TRBV2 to TRBJ1-5; possibly TRBD1 for D (6 bases). Germline V gives CDR1 SNHLY, CDR2 FYNNEI. The CDR3 runs to 15 residues. V shed 5 bases and J shed 6 bases, with 17 bases lying between them. CDR3 in amino acids: CASSPNLGAGQPQHF. The CDR3 DNA reads TGTGCCAGCAGTCCTAATCTGGGGGCCGGTCAGCCCCAGCATTTT.

This clone was counted a single time. The chain has TRBV2 and TRBJ1-2; a weak D match, TRBD1 (6 bases). V gave up 8 bases and J gave up 7 bases, with 17 bases separating them. Germline lookup yields CDR1 SNHLY and CDR2 FYNNEI. The CDR3 has 13 amino acids. CDR3 sequence: CASARNREAGYTF. In DNA, the CDR3 is TGTGCCAGCGCAAGGAACAGGGAAGCTGGCTACACCTTC.

The rearrangement joins TRBV9 to TRBJ1-1, with 11 bases that match TRBD1. CDR1 and CDR2 (germline): SGDLS, YYNGEE. The CDR3 spans 15 residues. V gave up 4 bases and J gave up 4 bases; unmatched junction bases: 6. In nucleotides, the CDR3 is TGTGCCAGCAGCTCGACCGGGACAGGGGGCACTGAAGCTTTCTTT. Translation: CASSSTGTGGTEAFF.

The chain couples TRBV18 to TRBJ2-7; tentatively, D is TRBD1 (7 bases). Germline V gives CDR1 KGHSH, CDR2 LQKENI. The CDR3 contains 14 residues. V gave up 3 bases and J gave up 4 bases, with 13 bases separating them. CDR3 DNA: TGTGCCAGCTCACCTACAGGGGAGGTTTACGAGCAGTACTTC. It translates to CASSPTGEVYEQYF.